The 11 T cell receptor beta chains below were found in one sample sequenced in a study of blood T cell repertoires in COVID-19. Generated by immunoSEQ multiplex PCR, the TCRdb table keeps only in-frame clones and is missing some. The sample lists some 170,000 clones, roughly 90% occurring once. The source material was PBMCs or T cells enriched from blood (not recorded which). The receptors were sampled from a human donor with acute COVID-19. The donor label of this sample is uncertain.

J is TRBJ1-5 and V is TRBV3-1 (or the pseudogene TRBV3-2), with D perhaps matching TRBD1 (5 bases). The germline V gene encodes CDR1 LGHDT and CDR2 YNNKEL (reference sequence). The CDR3 length is 17 residues. V dropped 2 bases and J dropped 4 bases, with 18 bases sitting between them. As DNA, the CDR3 is TGTGCCAGCAGCCAATCCGAAGGGACGGCGGGGAATCAGCCCCAGCATTTT. It yields the protein CASSQSEGTAGNQPQHF.

This clone is a singleton in its sample. The chain's CDR3 is CASSQDASGGQETQYF. The CDR3 DNA reads TGCGCCAGCAGCCAAGATGCTAGCGGGGGCCAAGAGACCCAGTACTTC. The chain couples TRBV4-3 to TRBJ2-5, with TRBD2 matching over 10 bases. The germline V gene has CDR1 LGHNA and CDR2 YSLEER. CDR3 size: 16 residues. Unmatched junction bases numbered 2, after V lost 0 bases and J lost 1 base.

The rearrangement links TRBV19 to TRBJ2-7; TRBD1 matches 8 bases. Germline loops: CDR1 LNHDA, CDR2 SQIVND (reference sequence). Trimming cost V 5 bases and J 4 bases; bases outside gene matches: 10. This CDR3 spans 15 amino acids. In DNA, the CDR3 is TGTGCCAGTAGTTTCTCGACAGGGGACCCATACGAGCAGTACTTC. It encodes CASSFSTGDPYEQYF.

With respect to this clone: One end of the junction varies from germline; a read error may be responsible. This chain connects TRBV3-1 (or the pseudogene TRBV3-2) to TRBJ2-7; 8 bases line up with TRBD1. The CDR3 extends over 14 amino acids. Germline lookup yields CDR1 LGHDT and CDR2 YNNKEL (reference sequence). In nucleotides, the CDR3 is TGTGCCAGCAACCAAGGGACAGGCGGCTACGAGCAGTACTTC. This gives the protein CASNQGTGGYEQYF.

The genes are TRBV9 and TRBJ2-5, with 11 positions matching TRBD2. CDR1 and CDR2 (germline): SGDLS, YYNGEE. The CDR3 contains 16 residues. V lost 4 bases, J lost 5 bases, and 10 bases stayed unmatched. The CDR3 protein is CASSLAPTSGAETQYF. CDR3 nucleotides: TGTGCCAGCAGCTTAGCTCCGACTAGCGGGGCCGAGACCCAGTACTTC.

Remarks on this clone: Other DNA sequences in the same sample also yield this CDR3. V is TRBV10-3 and J is TRBJ2-3, with 12 bases matching TRBD1. The germline gives CDR1 ENHRY, CDR2 SYGVKD. The length of the CDR3 is 14 residues. Losses at the gene ends were 6 bases for V and 6 bases for J; bases not matched to a gene: 4. The CDR3 sequence: CAISPGQGADTQYF. The CDR3 DNA sequence: TGTGCCATCAGCCCGGGACAGGGGGCCGATACGCAGTATTTT.

The chain combines TRBV2 with TRBJ1-2; a possible D gene is TRBD1 (6 bases). Germline assignment: CDR1 SNHLY and CDR2 FYNNEI. The CDR3 covers 11 residues. V was pared by 7 bases and J by 12 bases, with 15 bases between. CDR3 loop: CASNKGEGHTF. The CDR3 DNA reads TGTGCCAGCAATAAGGGGGAGGGCCACACCTTC.

The V call is TRBV9, the J call TRBJ2-1; 9 nucleotides line up with TRBD1. Germline loops: CDR1 SGDLS, CDR2 YYNGEE. With V trimmed by 2 bases and J by 5 bases, 8 bases remained unmatched. The length of the CDR3 is 16 residues. Here the CDR3 reads CASSVTRDRVDNEQFF. The CDR3 region has the DNA TGTGCCAGCAGCGTTACCCGGGACAGGGTGGACAATGAGCAGTTCTTC.

This chain links TRBV5-1 with TRBJ1-4; 9 bases align to TRBD1. CDR1 is SGHRS and CDR2 is YFSETQ in the germline V gene. There are 17 residues in the CDR3. J gave up 8 bases and V 0 bases, and 11 bases lay outside the gene matches. In DNA form, the CDR3 reads TGCGCCAGCAGCTTGGCCCCCGGGACAGGGAGGGAGGAAAAACTGTTTTTT. This codes for CASSLAPGTGREEKLFF. Full variable domain (outside the CDR3, taken from reference TRBV5-1 and TRBJ1-4): KAGVTQTPRYLIKTRGQQVTLSCSPISGHRSVSWYQQTPGQGLQFLFEYFSETQRNKGNFPGRFSGRQFSNSRSEMNVSTLELGDSALYLCASSLAPGTGREEKLFFGSGTQLSVL.

The V and J genes are TRBV2 and TRBJ2-3; D unresolved. CDR3 length: 16 amino acids. CDR1 is SNHLY, CDR2 FYNNEI, per germline. Trimming took 0 bases from V and 0 from J, leaving 10 bases between them. The CDR3 bases are TGTGCCAGCAGTGAAGCTGCGCGCGGTAGCACAGATACGCAGTATTTT. Amino acid sequence: CASSEAARGSTDTQYF.

J is TRBJ2-1 and V is TRBV11-2; no firm D call. This CDR3 contains 14 residues. The V end was cut by 4 bases, the J end by 3 bases, with 10 bases between. Germline CDR1 reads SGHAT; CDR2 reads FQNNGV. This CDR3 reads CASSWSASYNEQFF. The CDR3 DNA follows: TGTGCCAGCAGCTGGTCCGCGAGCTACAATGAGCAGTTCTTC.